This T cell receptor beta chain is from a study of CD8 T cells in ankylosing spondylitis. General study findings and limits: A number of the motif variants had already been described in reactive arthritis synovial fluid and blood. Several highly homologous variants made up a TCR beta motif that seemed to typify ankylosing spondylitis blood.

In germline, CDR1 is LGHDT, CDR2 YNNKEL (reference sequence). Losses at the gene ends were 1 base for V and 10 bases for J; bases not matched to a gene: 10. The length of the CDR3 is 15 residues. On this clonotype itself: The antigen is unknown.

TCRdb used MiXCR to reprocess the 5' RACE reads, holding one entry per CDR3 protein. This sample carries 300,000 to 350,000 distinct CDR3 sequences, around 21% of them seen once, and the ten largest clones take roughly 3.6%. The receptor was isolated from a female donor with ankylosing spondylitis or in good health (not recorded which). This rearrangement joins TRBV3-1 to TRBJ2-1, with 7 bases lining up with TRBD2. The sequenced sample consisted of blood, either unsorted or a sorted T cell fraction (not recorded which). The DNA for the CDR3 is TGTGCCAGCAGCCAAGCGGGGGGAATGGGTAGCGAGCAGTTCTTC. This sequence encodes CASSQAGGMGSEQFF.